The 29 T cell receptor beta chains listed next were all sequenced from one sample in a study of T-cell reconstitution after alpha-beta-depleted transplantation in children. Preparation of the TCRbeta library involved a method that used unique molecular identifiers. TCRdb re-analysed the PCR reads in MiXCR, keeping a single row per CDR3 protein. The table records roughly 200,000 distinct CDR3 sequences, about 8.2% of them present only once. The sample was PBMCs, mostly from graft donor cells, taken 360 days after TCRalphabeta/CD19-depleted stem cell transplant. The receptors derive from a male patient aged 2 to 9 who had a stem cell transplant for acute myeloid leukemia, so the T cells may come from the graft donor.

This clonotype was observed a few times. V gene TRBV29-1 combines with J gene TRBJ2-7; D may be TRBD1 (6 bases). Germline V CDR1 and CDR2: SQVTM, ANQGSEA. This CDR3 contains 13 residues. V was clipped by 5 bases and J by 3 bases, with 14 bases between them. The CDR3 is CSVSPGERYEQYF. Written as DNA, the CDR3 is TGCAGCGTTAGCCCAGGGGAGCGCTACGAGCAGTACTTC.

This clonotype has at least ten counts. The chain carries TRBV6-5 and TRBJ1-1; D is perhaps TRBD1 (6 bases). Trimming left V 2 bases short and J 5 bases short, with 12 bases between. This CDR3 is built from 14 residues. Germline V gene lookup returns CDR1 MNHEY and CDR2 SVGAGI. DNA of the CDR3: TGTGCCAGCAGTTACCGGGGGGCGCGGACTGAAGCTTTCTTT. As protein: CASSYRGARTEAFF.

This clonotype was detected only a few times. The gene calls are TRBV7-2 and TRBJ2-5; 7 bases fit TRBD2. The length of the CDR3 is 15 residues. Germline values: CDR1 SGHTA, CDR2 FQGNSA. With V trimmed by 3 bases and J by 3 bases, 7 bases remained unmatched. For the CDR3, the DNA is TGTGCCAGCAGCTTCGTTCTAGGGAGGGAAGAGACCCAGTACTTC. Protein product: CASSFVLGREETQYF.

This clonotype was seen repeatedly, ten times or more. The chain has TRBV12-3 or TRBV12-4 and TRBJ2-1, with TRBD2 as a possible D gene (5 bases). CDR3 size: 13 residues. The germline V and J ends were trimmed by 1 base and 10 bases, with 11 bases remaining between them. Here the CDR3 DNA reads TGTGCCAGCAGTTTAGGGCTTCGCGGGGAGCAGTTCTTC. Translating gives CASSLGLRGEQFF.

This clonotype was detected a few times. J is TRBJ2-7 and V is TRBV6-1, with 14 bases fitting TRBD2. The J segment lost 4 bases and the V segment lost 5 bases, leaving 16 bases of the junction unmatched. This CDR3 is 19 amino acids long. From germline, CDR1 is MNHNS and CDR2 SASEGT. CDR3 residues: CASSPLNTGTSGSKYEQYF. CDR3 bases: TGTGCCAGCAGTCCCCTAAACACAGGGACTAGCGGGAGTAAGTACGAGCAGTACTTC.

This clonotype was counted many times. This rearrangement joins TRBV5-6 to TRBJ2-2; a weak D match, TRBD2 (6 bases). CDR1 and CDR2 (germline): SGHDT, YYEEEE. The CDR3 consists of 18 residues. Trimming pared 2 bases from V and 0 bases from J, leaving 17 bases between. The CDR3 reads CASSFRSLAPSNTGELFF. The CDR3, as DNA: TGTGCCAGCAGCTTCCGGTCCCTAGCGCCCTCGAACACCGGGGAGCTGTTTTTT.

The chain joins TRBV20-1 to TRBJ2-3; possible D gene TRBD2, 5 bases. Germline CDR1 is DFQATT and CDR2 is SNEGSKA (reference sequence). This CDR3 spans 12 amino acids. The chain's CDR3 is CSPARDTDTQYF. The CDR3 nucleotides are TGCAGCCCTGCCCGGGACACAGATACGCAGTATTTT.

This clonotype was found many times. The V call is TRBV20-1, the J call TRBJ2-3; 7 nucleotides align to TRBD2. The V gene's germline CDR1 is DFQATT and CDR2 SNEGSKA (reference sequence). This CDR3 has 16 amino acids. The junction had 10 bases not matched to a gene; V was cut back by 4 bases and J by 0 bases. CDR3 sequence: CSAILLAATSTDTQYF. The DNA of the CDR3 is TGCAGTGCTATCCTCCTAGCGGCCACTAGCACAGATACGCAGTATTTT.

This clonotype was observed many times. The chain carries TRBV14 and TRBJ2-1, with D unclear. Germline V gene lookup returns CDR1 SGHDN and CDR2 FVKESK. V lost 1 base, J lost 3 bases, and 7 bases lay in between. This CDR3 contains 14 residues. This CDR3 reads CASSQVGSYNEQFF. For the CDR3, the DNA is TGTGCCAGCAGCCAAGTTGGCAGCTACAATGAGCAGTTCTTC.

This clonotype showed up just a few times. The chain uses TRBV12-3 or TRBV12-4 and TRBJ1-1; 10 positions match TRBD1. CDR3 size: 16 residues. V dropped 6 bases and J dropped 3; count of bases not matched to a gene: 10. CDR3 sequence: CASSLFRDRGHTEAFF. The CDR3 DNA reads as TGTGCCAGCAGCCTATTCCGGGACAGGGGACACACTGAAGCTTTCTTT.

This clonotype has a handful of counts. The gene calls are TRBV7-6 and TRBJ1-1, with D maybe TRBD1 (5 bases). The V and J ends lost 0 bases and 1 base respectively, with 6 bases between them. In germline, CDR1 is SGHVS, CDR2 FNYEAQ. The CDR3 has 14 amino acids. For the CDR3, the DNA is TGTGCCAGCAGCTTAGCGGGGACGAACACTGAAGCTTTCTTT. It translates to CASSLAGTNTEAFF.

This clonotype was observed many times. This chain connects TRBV7-2 to TRBJ1-1; 7 bases are shared with TRBD1. Germline V gene sequence: CDR1 SGHTA, CDR2 FQGNSA. Germline trimming cut 5 bases from V and 5 bases from J; bases unmatched to any gene: 5. This CDR3 is 13 amino acids long. The CDR3 sequence: CASSLTGETEAFF. The CDR3 DNA sequence: TGTGCCAGCAGCCTTACAGGGGAAACTGAAGCTTTCTTT.

This clonotype was picked up a small number of times. The chain is built from TRBV20-1 and TRBJ2-2; D is ambiguous. The V gene's germline CDR1 is DFQATT and CDR2 SNEGSKA (reference sequence). This CDR3 comprises 13 residues. V lost 3 bases and J 3 bases, leaving 8 bases between the germline ends. CDR3 DNA: TGCAGTGCTAGGGCCGTGGACACCGGGGAGCTGTTTTTT. Its protein product is CSARAVDTGELFF.

This clonotype was counted between two and nine times. The chain carries TRBV12-3 or TRBV12-4 and TRBJ2-1, with D perhaps assigned TRBD1 or TRBD2 (7 bases each). This CDR3 has 16 residues. V lost 6 bases, J lost 4 bases, and 19 bases lay in between. The CDR3 here is CASRPSGGGAYNEQFF. In DNA, the CDR3 is TGTGCCAGCAGACCCTCAGGGGGGGGGGCTTACAATGAGCAGTTCTTC.

A few counts support this clonotype. The chain is built from TRBV29-1 and TRBJ2-3; D possibly corresponds to TRBD2 (5 bases). CDR3 length: 13 residues. Germline V gene sequence: CDR1 SQVTM, CDR2 ANQGSEA. V shed 0 bases and J shed 4 bases, with 8 bases lying between them. CDR3 sequence reads: CSVEDQLADTQYF. The CDR3 DNA is TGCAGCGTTGAAGATCAACTAGCAGATACGCAGTATTTT.

About this clonotype itself: This may come from a read error, since a much larger clone is one base off. V usage is TRBV2 and J usage is TRBJ2-1; weak D call: TRBD2 (6 bases). CDR1 and CDR2 (germline): SNHLY, FYNNEI. The CDR3 is made up of 14 amino acids. The CDR3 loop is CASRRGSSYNQQFF. In nucleotides, the CDR3 is TGTGCCAGCAGGCGGGGCTCCTCCTACAATCAGCAGTTCTTC.

The J gene is TRBJ2-2, the V gene TRBV12-3 or TRBV12-4, with TRBD2 as a possible D gene (5 bases). There are 17 residues in the CDR3. Trimming took 6 bases from V and 6 from J, leaving 23 bases between them. CDR3 DNA sequence: TGTGCCAGCAGACCTAGGGAGCAGACTCGGACTGCCGGGGAGCTGTTTTTT. Amino acids: CASRPREQTRTAGELFF.

The rearrangement joins TRBV7-9 to TRBJ2-7; no clear D. This CDR3 has 12 residues. The V end lost 2 bases, the J end lost 3 bases, and 5 bases lay between the germline ends. The germline V gene has CDR1 SEHNR and CDR2 FQNEAQ (reference sequence). CDR3 sequence (DNA): TGTGCCAGCAGCTTAAAAGGCTACGAGCAGTACTTC. It yields the protein CASSLKGYEQYF.

The genes are TRBV5-5 and TRBJ1-1, with D unresolved. Per germline, CDR1 SGHKS and CDR2 YYEKEE (reference sequence). Trimming took 1 base from V and 1 from J, leaving 8 bases between them. The CDR3 has 14 residues. CDR3 sequence: CASSLYSRNTEAFF. CDR3 nucleotides: TGTGCCAGCAGCTTGTATTCAAGGAACACTGAAGCTTTCTTT.

This clonotype was found many times. The CDR3 DNA reads TGTGCCATCAGTCCCGGGACAGGGGACTATGGCTACACCTTC. It specifies CAISPGTGDYGYTF. V usage is TRBV10-3 and J usage is TRBJ1-2; the match to TRBD1 covers 10 bases. The CDR3 spans 14 residues. After removal of 5 bases from V and 3 bases from J, the junction contained 3 bases not matched to a gene. The germline V gene encodes CDR1 ENHRY and CDR2 SYGVKD.

Many counts were recorded for this clonotype. The chain employs TRBV5-1 and TRBJ2-2; D is possibly TRBD2 (6 bases). The CDR3 sequence is 15 residues long. Germline V CDR1 and CDR2: SGHRS, YFSETQ. V shed 1 base and J shed 4 bases, with 11 bases lying between them. CDR3 sequence reads: CASSLYRETTGELFF. DNA for the CDR3: TGCGCCAGCAGCTTGTACCGGGAGACCACCGGGGAGCTGTTTTTT. Variable domain in full (rest from reference TRBV5-1 and TRBJ2-2): KAGVTQTPRYLIKTRGQQVTLSCSPISGHRSVSWYQQTPGQGLQFLFEYFSETQRNKGNFPGRFSGRQFSNSRSEMNVSTLELGDSALYLCASSLYRETTGELFFGEGSRLTVL.

With regard to this clonotype: Sequence at one end of the junction differs from germline and may be a read error. The CDR3 DNA sequence: TGTGCCATCAGCCCGGGACTCGTTTTGCCCAATGAGCAGTTCTTC. Translating gives CAISPGLVLPNEQFF. The V call is TRBV4-2, the J call TRBJ2-1; TRBD2 might be the D (6 bases). Germline CDR1 reads LGHNA; CDR2 reads YNFKEQ. The length of the CDR3 is 15 residues.

This clonotype was seen many times. This chain links TRBV12-3 or TRBV12-4 with TRBJ2-1; the D gene could be TRBD1 or TRBD2 (5 bases each). This CDR3 is 13 amino acids long. Trimming removed 4 bases at V and 5 bases at J, with 9 bases between. This CDR3 reads CASSSSGHNEQFF. The CDR3 DNA sequence: TGTGCCAGCAGTTCATCGGGGCACAATGAGCAGTTCTTC.

This chain connects TRBV29-1 to TRBJ2-3; 10 bases are shared with TRBD2. Germline CDR1 reads SQVTM; CDR2 reads ANQGSEA. V dropped 8 bases and J dropped 8; count of bases not matched to a gene: 10. This CDR3 is built from 13 residues. CDR3 in amino acids: CSLKAGGPGTQYF. CDR3 bases: TGCAGCTTAAAAGCGGGAGGGCCAGGTACGCAGTATTTT.

This chain connects TRBV29-1 to TRBJ2-2, with D unresolved. Looked up from germline, CDR1 is SQVTM and CDR2 is ANQGSEA. The CDR3 contains 13 residues. V gave up 6 bases and J gave up 2 bases, with 10 bases separating them. The CDR3 coding sequence is TGCAGCGTGACTCGACATAACACCGGGGAGCTGTTTTTT. This translates into CSVTRHNTGELFF.

The V call is TRBV20-1, the J call TRBJ2-1; 9 positions agree with TRBD2. CDR3 length: 15 amino acids. V lost 7 bases, J lost 0 bases, and 7 bases stayed unmatched. Germline V gene sequence: CDR1 DFQATT, CDR2 SNEGSKA (reference sequence). The CDR3, as DNA: TGCAGTGGGCCCCGACTAGCGGACTCCTACAATGAGCAGTTCTTC. It encodes CSGPRLADSYNEQFF.

This chain connects TRBV2 to TRBJ1-1; 7 bases agree with TRBD1. Germline trimming cut 6 bases from V and 3 bases from J; bases unmatched to any gene: 10. The germline V gene has CDR1 SNHLY and CDR2 FYNNEI. There are 15 residues in the CDR3. The CDR3 here is CASRERTGWDTEAFF. The CDR3, as DNA: TGTGCCAGCAGAGAACGGACAGGTTGGGACACTGAAGCTTTCTTT.

This clonotype appeared a few times. CDR3 nucleotides: TGCGCCAGCAGCCTAGGACTCCTCCAGACTTTAGCCAAAAACATTCAGTACTTC. Translated: CASSLGLLQTLAKNIQYF. The chain is built from TRBV5-1 and TRBJ2-4; D is perhaps TRBD2 (5 bases). This CDR3 comprises 18 residues. V lost 4 bases and J lost 0, with 20 bases in between. Germline values: CDR1 SGHRS, CDR2 YFSETQ.

This sequence joins TRBV2 and TRBJ2-1; 10 bases align to TRBD1. The CDR3 runs to 14 residues. Germline V gives CDR1 SNHLY, CDR2 FYNNEI. V was clipped by 4 bases and J by 3 bases; unmatched bases: 0. The CDR3 coding sequence is TGTGCCAGCAGTGGGACAGGGGGCTACAATGAGCAGTTCTTC. Protein product: CASSGTGGYNEQFF.